The rows below give T cell receptor beta chains drawn from one sample of a study of radiation and T cells in renal cell carcinoma. Sequenced by immunoSEQ multiplex PCR; TCRdb stores in-frame clones only, minus some. This repertoire shows 130,000 or so clones, 83% found once; its top ten account for around a quarter. This specimen was blood, taken from a patient whose treatment included radiotherapy and nephrectomy. These receptors were obtained from a woman in her fifties or sixties with renal cell carcinoma. The CDR3 runs from the conserved cysteine through the conserved F or W. The order of the fields is D gene, clone size, V gene, J gene, CDR3 DNA, CDR3 protein. The D gene is left open where the match is weak. The size entry is marked missing in some rows and otherwise reads once, few, many or a size class.

d_gene: -; abundance: -; v_gene: TRBV5-1; j_gene: TRBJ2-2; CDR3nt: TGCGCCAGCAGCTTGGAAGGGAACACCGGGGAGCTGTTTTTT; CDR3aa: CASSLEGNTGELFF
d_gene: -; abundance: -; v_gene: TRBV6-5; j_gene: TRBJ1-5; CDR3nt: TGTGCCAGCAGTTACCCGACGGTACGAAATCAGCCCCAGCATTTT; CDR3aa: CASSYPTVRNQPQHF
d_gene: -; abundance: -; v_gene: TRBV9; j_gene: TRBJ2-1; CDR3nt: TGTGCCAGCAGCCCCCGGGGAGACTCCGCCTACAATGAGCAGTTCTTC; CDR3aa: CASSPRGDSAYNEQFF
d_gene: TRBD2; abundance: once; v_gene: TRBV29-1; j_gene: TRBJ2-1; CDR3nt: TGCAGCGTTGGAGGACTAGCCCTATACAATGAGCAGTTCTTC; CDR3aa: CSVGGLALYNEQFF
d_gene: TRBD1; abundance: once; v_gene: TRBV25-1; j_gene: TRBJ2-7; CDR3nt: TGTGCCAGCAGTGAACCTCGACAGGGGCTGAACGAGCAGTACTTC; CDR3aa: CASSEPRQGLNEQYF
d_gene: TRBD2; abundance: -; v_gene: TRBV7-2; j_gene: TRBJ2-3; CDR3nt: TGTGCCAGCAGCGACCTGGGAGGGGCAGATACGCAGTATTTT; CDR3aa: CASSDLGGADTQYF
d_gene: -; abundance: once; v_gene: TRBV19; j_gene: TRBJ1-4; CDR3nt: TGTGCCAGTAGTATTTCGAAGAGCGCAACTAATGAAAAACTGTTTTTT; CDR3aa: CASSISKSATNEKLFF
d_gene: -; abundance: few; v_gene: TRBV2; j_gene: TRBJ1-4; CDR3nt: TGTGCCAGCATCCCGGGGGTTAATGAAAAACTGTTTTTT; CDR3aa: CASIPGVNEKLFF
d_gene: TRBD1; abundance: -; v_gene: TRBV5-5; j_gene: TRBJ1-4; CDR3nt: TGTGCCAGCAGCCCTGATGGACAGGGTGAAAAACTGTTTTTT; CDR3aa: CASSPDGQGEKLFF
d_gene: -; abundance: -; v_gene: TRBV5-4; j_gene: TRBJ1-1; CDR3nt: TGCGCCAGCAGCCAAGAATACGGTATGAACACTGAAGCTTTCTTT; CDR3aa: CASSQEYGMNTEAFF
d_gene: -; abundance: -; v_gene: TRBV5-1; j_gene: TRBJ1-1; CDR3nt: TGCGCCAGCAGCTTGGAGGTGGGACCCAATGGTGAAGCTTTCTTT; CDR3aa: CASSLEVGPNGEAFF
d_gene: TRBD2; abundance: -; v_gene: TRBV4-3; j_gene: TRBJ2-7; CDR3nt: TGCGCCAGCAGCCAAGCGGCTAGCGGGGCTCGTTACGAGCAGTACTTC; CDR3aa: CASSQAASGARYEQYF
d_gene: -; abundance: -; v_gene: TRBV7-2; j_gene: TRBJ2-5; CDR3nt: TGTGCCAGCAGCTCAGCTGGAAGGGGGAATGTACAAGAGACCCAGTACTTC; CDR3aa: CASSSAGRGNVQETQYF
d_gene: -; abundance: -; v_gene: TRBV5-1; j_gene: TRBJ2-5; CDR3nt: TGCGCCAGCACCGCAGTGAACTCACCAGAGACCCAGTACTTC; CDR3aa: CASTAVNSPETQYF
d_gene: -; abundance: -; v_gene: TRBV9; j_gene: TRBJ1-1; CDR3nt: TGTGCCAGCAACCGTGGGGGAAGCACTGAAGCTTTCTTT; CDR3aa: CASNRGGSTEAFF
d_gene: -; abundance: -; v_gene: TRBV9; j_gene: TRBJ2-5; CDR3nt: TGTGCCAGCAGCTCTTCGACTCGTTACCAAGAGACCCAGTACTTC; CDR3aa: CASSSSTRYQETQYF
d_gene: -; abundance: -; v_gene: TRBV28; j_gene: TRBJ1-5; CDR3nt: TGTGCCAGCAGTCCACCCCAGACCCGCAATCAGCCCCAGCATTTT; CDR3aa: CASSPPQTRNQPQHF
d_gene: TRBD1; abundance: -; v_gene: TRBV29-1; j_gene: TRBJ2-7; CDR3nt: TGCAGCGGGGGACAGGGAGTGTGGGAGCAGTACTTC; CDR3aa: CSGGQGVWEQYF
d_gene: TRBD1; abundance: -; v_gene: TRBV7-2; j_gene: TRBJ2-7; CDR3nt: TGTGCCAGCACCCGGGACAGAGGTCCCTACGAGCAGTACTTC; CDR3aa: CASTRDRGPYEQYF
d_gene: TRBD1; abundance: -; v_gene: TRBV15; j_gene: TRBJ1-5; CDR3nt: TGTGCCACCAGCTGGGGACAGCTAAGCAATCAGCCCCAGCATTTT; CDR3aa: CATSWGQLSNQPQHF
d_gene: -; abundance: -; v_gene: TRBV5-1; j_gene: TRBJ1-1; CDR3nt: TGCGCCAGCAGCCGAGGTCAGGGCTTGGGTGAAGCTGAAGCTTTCTTT; CDR3aa: CASSRGQGLGEAEAFF
d_gene: TRBD2; abundance: -; v_gene: TRBV10-2; j_gene: TRBJ2-5; CDR3nt: TGCGCCAGAAGGGCCGGGACTAAGGGACAAGAGACCCAGTACTTC; CDR3aa: CARRAGTKGQETQYF
d_gene: -; abundance: -; v_gene: TRBV29-1; j_gene: TRBJ2-7; CDR3nt: TGCAGCGGGGGTGGAGACTACGAGCAGTACTTC; CDR3aa: CSGGGDYEQYF
d_gene: -; abundance: few; v_gene: TRBV6-5; j_gene: TRBJ1-1; CDR3nt: TGTGCCAGCAGTCGCGGAAGGGAATCTGAAGCTTTCTTT; CDR3aa: CASSRGRESEAFF
d_gene: -; abundance: -; v_gene: TRBV10-3; j_gene: TRBJ1-3; CDR3nt: TGTGCCATCAGTGAAAGGATTCGGGGACGGCGAACTGAGTGGAACACCATATATTTT; CDR3aa: CAISERIRGRRTEWNTIYF
d_gene: TRBD1; abundance: -; v_gene: TRBV5-6; j_gene: TRBJ1-1; CDR3nt: TGTGCCAGCAGCCCTGGACAGGGGAACACTGAAGCTTTCTTT; CDR3aa: CASSPGQGNTEAFF
d_gene: TRBD1; abundance: -; v_gene: TRBV18; j_gene: TRBJ1-1; CDR3nt: TGTGCCAGCTCACCACCGGCAGGGGGAACTGAAGCTTTCTTT; CDR3aa: CASSPPAGGTEAFF
d_gene: TRBD1; abundance: -; v_gene: TRBV6-6; j_gene: TRBJ2-2; CDR3nt: TGTGCCACAGAAGCCGGGACAGGGTGGACCGGGGAGCTGTTTTTT; CDR3aa: CATEAGTGWTGELFF
d_gene: TRBD2; abundance: -; v_gene: TRBV7-2; j_gene: TRBJ2-7; CDR3nt: TGTGCCAGCAGCATTACCGGGACTAGCGCCTACGAGCAGTACTTC; CDR3aa: CASSITGTSAYEQYF
d_gene: -; abundance: -; v_gene: TRBV7-2; j_gene: TRBJ2-5; CDR3nt: TGTGCCAGCAGCTTAGCGCGGGGGACCCAGTACTTC; CDR3aa: CASSLARGTQYF
d_gene: TRBD1; abundance: -; v_gene: TRBV6-5; j_gene: TRBJ2-7; CDR3nt: TGTGCCAGCAGCTCTTTGACAGGGGGCCGGTACGAGCAGTACTTC; CDR3aa: CASSSLTGGRYEQYF
d_gene: -; abundance: -; v_gene: TRBV6-5; j_gene: TRBJ2-5; CDR3nt: TGTGCCAGCAGAAGAGGACCAGAAGAGACCCAGTACTTC; CDR3aa: CASRRGPEETQYF
d_gene: -; abundance: few; v_gene: TRBV2; j_gene: TRBJ1-1; CDR3nt: TGTGCCAGCAGTGAATGGAGGGGCCCTGAAGCTTTCTTT; CDR3aa: CASSEWRGPEAFF
d_gene: -; abundance: -; v_gene: TRBV2; j_gene: TRBJ2-6; CDR3nt: TGTGCCAGCAGGGTCTCTGGGGCCAACGTCCTGACTTTC; CDR3aa: CASRVSGANVLTF
d_gene: -; abundance: -; v_gene: TRBV11-2; j_gene: TRBJ1-4; CDR3nt: TGTGCCAGCAGCCTACTAAAGCCGAGGTTGGCAGGGACTAATGAAAAACTGTTTTTT; CDR3aa: CASSLLKPRLAGTNEKLFF
d_gene: TRBD1; abundance: -; v_gene: TRBV11-2; j_gene: TRBJ1-4; CDR3nt: TGTGCCAGCAGCCTCCTCAATCCGGGACAGGGCTACGAAAAACTGTTTTTT; CDR3aa: CASSLLNPGQGYEKLFF
d_gene: -; abundance: -; v_gene: TRBV13; j_gene: TRBJ2-5; CDR3nt: TGTGCCAGCAGCTCCCGGACAGTCAGAGGGGAGACCCAGTACTTC; CDR3aa: CASSSRTVRGETQYF
d_gene: -; abundance: few; v_gene: TRBV2; j_gene: TRBJ2-7; CDR3nt: TGTGCCAGCAGGAGCGACAGGAATTCCTACGAGCAGTACTTC; CDR3aa: CASRSDRNSYEQYF
d_gene: TRBD2; abundance: once; v_gene: TRBV4-1; j_gene: TRBJ2-2; CDR3nt: TGCGCCAGCAGCCCCCGCACTAGCGGGGGGGAAGTCGGTACCGGGGAGCTGTTTTTT; CDR3aa: CASSPRTSGGEVGTGELFF
d_gene: -; abundance: few; v_gene: TRBV2; j_gene: TRBJ1-2; CDR3nt: TGTGCCAGCAGCAGTCGTCGGGATTCCTATGGCTACACCTTC; CDR3aa: CASSSRRDSYGYTF
d_gene: -; abundance: -; v_gene: TRBV19; j_gene: TRBJ1-5; CDR3nt: TGTGCCAGTAGGCAGACAGGCCAGGGTGCGCCTCAGCCCCAGCATTTT; CDR3aa: CASRQTGQGAPQPQHF
d_gene: TRBD1; abundance: -; v_gene: TRBV6-5; j_gene: TRBJ1-2; CDR3nt: TGTGCCAGTCGGGGGGACAGGGTCGACTATGGCTACACCTTC; CDR3aa: CASRGDRVDYGYTF
d_gene: -; abundance: -; v_gene: TRBV18; j_gene: TRBJ1-3; CDR3nt: TGTGCCAGCTCTAACAACCGTGACGGAAACTCTGGAAACACCATATATTTT; CDR3aa: CASSNNRDGNSGNTIYF
d_gene: TRBD2; abundance: -; v_gene: TRBV5-6; j_gene: TRBJ2-3; CDR3nt: TGTGCCAGTATGTGGGCGGGAGTAGGCGATACGCAGTATTTT; CDR3aa: CASMWAGVGDTQYF
d_gene: TRBD2; abundance: -; v_gene: TRBV9; j_gene: TRBJ2-2; CDR3nt: TGTGCCAGCAGCCACGGACTAGCGGTCACCGGGGAGCTGTTTTTT; CDR3aa: CASSHGLAVTGELFF
d_gene: TRBD1; abundance: once; v_gene: TRBV28; j_gene: TRBJ1-2; CDR3nt: TGTGCCAGCAGGAACTCCGGACAGGTCCATGGCTACACCTTC; CDR3aa: CASRNSGQVHGYTF
d_gene: -; abundance: -; v_gene: TRBV10-3; j_gene: TRBJ2-7; CDR3nt: TGTGCCATCAGTGAGCCTTTCAGGGGTTACGAGCAGTACTTC; CDR3aa: CAISEPFRGYEQYF
d_gene: -; abundance: -; v_gene: TRBV7-2; j_gene: TRBJ1-1; CDR3nt: TGTGCCAGCAGCTTAGGTTTACAGGCAGCTTTCTTT; CDR3aa: CASSLGLQAAFF
d_gene: TRBD2; abundance: -; v_gene: TRBV7-2; j_gene: TRBJ2-3; CDR3nt: TGTGCCAGCAGCTTAGATAGCGGGAGGCCAGATACGCAGTATTTT; CDR3aa: CASSLDSGRPDTQYF
d_gene: -; abundance: -; v_gene: TRBV4-1; j_gene: TRBJ1-1; CDR3nt: TGCGCCAGCAGCCAAGCGGGCCGCACCACTGAAGCTTTCTTT; CDR3aa: CASSQAGRTTEAFF
d_gene: -; abundance: -; v_gene: TRBV28; j_gene: TRBJ1-2; CDR3nt: TGTGCCAGCAGTTGCCGGTTACTCAGGGCCATGGGTGGCTACACCTTC; CDR3aa: CASSCRLLRAMGGYTF
d_gene: -; abundance: -; v_gene: TRBV2; j_gene: TRBJ2-7; CDR3nt: TGTGCCAGCAAAAACAGGGTAAGCTCCTACGAGCAGTACTTC; CDR3aa: CASKNRVSSYEQYF
d_gene: -; abundance: -; v_gene: TRBV29-1; j_gene: TRBJ2-2; CDR3nt: TGCAGCGTTGAGGCTAGCAGCACCGGGGAGCTGTTTTTT; CDR3aa: CSVEASSTGELFF
d_gene: TRBD1; abundance: -; v_gene: TRBV6-5; j_gene: TRBJ1-2; CDR3nt: TGTGCCAGCAGAATGACAGGGTCTCCTGGCTACACCTTC; CDR3aa: CASRMTGSPGYTF
d_gene: -; abundance: once; v_gene: TRBV5-4; j_gene: TRBJ1-2; CDR3nt: TGTGCCAGCAGCTTGGACCAGTTTTCGTATGGCTACACCTTC; CDR3aa: CASSLDQFSYGYTF
d_gene: TRBD1; abundance: -; v_gene: TRBV7-2; j_gene: TRBJ1-4; CDR3nt: TGTGCCAGCAGCTTAGGGGGGACAGTTGGTGAAAAACTGTTTTTT; CDR3aa: CASSLGGTVGEKLFF
d_gene: TRBD1; abundance: -; v_gene: TRBV10-3; j_gene: TRBJ1-1; CDR3nt: TGTGCCATCAGTAGATCGCGACAGGGAGGAAACACTGAAGCTTTCTTT; CDR3aa: CAISRSRQGGNTEAFF